This passage covers 11 T cell receptor beta chains from one sample sequenced in a study of blood T cells in healthy people across ages. Together with a sample-barcoded 5' primer, a J-beta primer mix was included in a second PCR lasting about 6 to 11 cycles. TCRdb reprocessed the 5' RACE reads via MiXCR and lists one record per CDR3 protein. The repertoire includes around 1,500,000 distinct CDR3 sequences, roughly 30% of them detected once, and 7.7% sits in the top ten. The specimen was blood. These receptor sequences come from a woman aged 25 to 39 in good health.

This clonotype was observed a handful of times. A junction boundary mismatches the germline segment, possibly from a read error. The V call is TRBV4-1, the J call TRBJ2-1; D is perhaps TRBD2 (6 bases). The CDR3 sequence is 16 residues long. Germline V CDR1 and CDR2: MGHRA, YSYEKL. For the CDR3, the DNA is TGCGCCAGCGGCCACCCCTCGGGACTGACAAACAATGAGCAGTTCTTC. Protein: CASGHPSGLTNNEQFF.

The sample holds a few counts of this clonotype. This chain uses TRBV27 with TRBJ2-7; the match to TRBD2 covers 9 bases. Germline V gene sequence: CDR1 MNHEY, CDR2 SMNVEV (reference sequence). The CDR3 is made up of 16 amino acids. Unmatched junction bases numbered 8, after V lost 3 bases and J lost 2 bases. The DNA of the CDR3 is TGTGCCAGCAGTTTTCGCTGGACTAGCGCCACCTACGAGCAGTACTTC. As protein: CASSFRWTSATYEQYF.

There are a few counts of this clonotype. V and J are TRBV30 and TRBJ2-3, with D perhaps assigned TRBD1 or TRBD2 (5 bases each). Germline-derived CDR1 and CDR2 are GTSNPN and SVGIG (reference sequence). CDR3 size: 12 residues. The ends were cut back, 4 bases at V and 6 bases at J, with 11 bases in the middle. The CDR3 DNA follows: TGTGCCTGGATGGGGGTTTCGGATACGCAGTATTTT. It yields the protein CAWMGVSDTQYF.

This clonotype has just a few counts. V usage is TRBV5-4 and J usage is TRBJ2-5; D might be TRBD1 or TRBD2, each matching 5 bases. Deletions cut 0 bases from V and 2 bases from J, with 11 bases between. There are 15 residues in the CDR3. Germline assignment: CDR1 SGHNT and CDR2 YYREEE (reference sequence). The CDR3 coding sequence is TGTGCCAGCAGCTTGGTGGGGACGGGACAAGAGACCCAGTACTTC. Translation: CASSLVGTGQETQYF.

This clonotype was counted ten times or more. The V gene is TRBV6-5, the J gene TRBJ1-4; 8 bases are shared with TRBD1. The CDR3 has 14 amino acids. The ends lost 5 bases at V and 4 bases at J; junction bases unmatched: 3. Germline CDR1 reads MNHEY; CDR2 reads SVGAGI. The CDR3: CASSGQGDNEKLFF. CDR3 in DNA: TGTGCCAGCAGTGGACAGGGAGATAATGAAAAACTGTTTTTT.

This clonotype was seen ten or more times. The chain couples TRBV20-1 to TRBJ1-6; D gene ambiguous. Trimming cost V 3 bases and J 10 bases, with 13 bases left between them. The CDR3 loop spans 13 amino acids. Germline lookup yields CDR1 DFQATT and CDR2 SNEGSKA (reference sequence). The CDR3 region is CSASAGLGSPLHF. The CDR3 bases are TGCAGTGCTAGTGCTGGGCTCGGCTCACCCCTCCACTTT.

This clonotype was detected once. The CDR3 reads CASSGPGQVARDNQPQHF. The CDR3 DNA follows: TGTGCCAGCAGCGGACCGGGACAGGTGGCGCGTGACAATCAGCCCCAGCATTTT. The genes are TRBV13 and TRBJ1-5, with 8 bases that match TRBD1. There are 18 residues in the CDR3. J lost 3 bases, V lost 5 bases, and 15 bases had no gene match. Germline CDR1 reads PRHDT; CDR2 reads FYEKMQ (reference sequence). The full variable domain, in which reference TRBV13 and TRBJ1-5 provide the parts outside the CDR3, is AAGVIQSPRHLIKEKRETATLKCYPIPRHDTVYWYQQGPGQDPQFLISFYEKMQSDKGSIPDRFSAQQFSDYHSELNMSSLELGDSALYFCASSGPGQVARDNQPQHFGDGTRLSIL.

This clonotype has only a few counts. The rearrangement joins TRBV7-9 to TRBJ1-2; TRBD1 agrees at 10 bases. Germline assignment: CDR1 SEHNR and CDR2 FQNEAQ (reference sequence). The CDR3 is 15 residues long. With 5 bases clipped from V and 8 bases from J, the junction kept 11 bases outside the gene matches. The CDR3 spells CASSANDRGLDGYTF. The CDR3 DNA follows: TGTGCCAGCAGCGCTAACGACAGGGGGCTGGACGGCTACACCTTC. Together with reference TRBV7-9 and TRBJ1-2, the CDR3 gives the full variable domain: DTGVSQNPRHKITKRGQNVTFRCDPISEHNRLYWYRQTLGQGPEFLTYFQNEAQLEKSRLLSDRFSAERPKGSFSTLEIQRTEQGDSAMYLCASSANDRGLDGYTFGSGTRLTVV.

The V call is TRBV18, the J call TRBJ2-4; D gene uncertain. Judging by the DNA end, TRBJ2-7 fits better; the J call may be wrong. Germline V gene sequence: CDR1 KGHSH, CDR2 LQKENI. The CDR3 totals 13 residues. This CDR3 is CASSPQESYEQYF. The CDR3 DNA reads TGTGCCAGCTCACCACAGGAATCCTACGAGCAGTACTTC.

CDR3 DNA sequence: TGTGCCATCAGGTCAGCGGCGGACTATGGCTACACCTTC. Residues: CAIRSAADYGYTF. The chain has TRBV10-3 and TRBJ1-2; D is ambiguous. Germline V gene sequence: CDR1 ENHRY, CDR2 SYGVKD. Trimming shortened V by 6 bases and J by 3 bases, and 11 bases separated the two germline ends. The CDR3 has 13 residues.

The CDR3 nucleotides read TGTGCCAGCAGCTTAGATGGGGCCCTCAGCCTGGGTAATGAGCAGTTCTTC. Its protein is CASSLDGALSLGNEQFF. The rearrangement links TRBV7-8 to TRBJ2-1; TRBD1 is a possible D gene (5 bases). This CDR3 is 17 amino acids long. Germline assignment: CDR1 SGHVS and CDR2 FQNEAQ. The V end was cut by 1 base, the J end by 7 bases, with 20 bases between.